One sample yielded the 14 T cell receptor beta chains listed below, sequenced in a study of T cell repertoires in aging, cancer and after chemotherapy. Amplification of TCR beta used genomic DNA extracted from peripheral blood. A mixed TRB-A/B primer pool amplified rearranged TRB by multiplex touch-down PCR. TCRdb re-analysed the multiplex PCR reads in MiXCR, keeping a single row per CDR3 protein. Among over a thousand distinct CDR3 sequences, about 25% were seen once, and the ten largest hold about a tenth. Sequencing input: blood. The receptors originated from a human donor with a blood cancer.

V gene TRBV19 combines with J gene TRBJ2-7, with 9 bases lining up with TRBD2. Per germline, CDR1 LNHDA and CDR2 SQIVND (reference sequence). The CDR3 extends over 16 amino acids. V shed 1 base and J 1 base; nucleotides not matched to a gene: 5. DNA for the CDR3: TGTGCCAGTAGTATAGGTAGCGGGAGCCCTTCCTACGAGCAGTACTTC. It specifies CASSIGSGSPSYEQYF.

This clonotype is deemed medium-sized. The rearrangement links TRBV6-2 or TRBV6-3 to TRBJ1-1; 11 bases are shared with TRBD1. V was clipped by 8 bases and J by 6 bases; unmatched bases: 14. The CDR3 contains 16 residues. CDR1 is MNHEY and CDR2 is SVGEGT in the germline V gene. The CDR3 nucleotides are TGTGCCAGCTTCCAAGGCGGGACAGGGGGATTCGCTGAAGCTTTCTTT. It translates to CASFQGGTGGFAEAFF.

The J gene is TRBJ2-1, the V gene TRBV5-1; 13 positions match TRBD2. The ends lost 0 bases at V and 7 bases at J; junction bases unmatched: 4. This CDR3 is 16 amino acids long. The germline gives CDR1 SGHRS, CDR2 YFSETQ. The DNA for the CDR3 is TGCGCCAGCAGCTTGGGGGGACTAGCGGGACCTAATGAGCAGTTCTTC. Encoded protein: CASSLGGLAGPNEQFF.

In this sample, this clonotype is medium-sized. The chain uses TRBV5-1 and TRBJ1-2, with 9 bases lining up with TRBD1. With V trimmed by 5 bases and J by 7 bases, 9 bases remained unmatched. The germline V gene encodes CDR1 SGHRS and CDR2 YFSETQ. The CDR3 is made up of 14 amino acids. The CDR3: CASRPDRGTSGYTF. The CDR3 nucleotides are TGCGCCAGCAGACCTGACAGGGGGACTAGTGGCTACACCTTC.

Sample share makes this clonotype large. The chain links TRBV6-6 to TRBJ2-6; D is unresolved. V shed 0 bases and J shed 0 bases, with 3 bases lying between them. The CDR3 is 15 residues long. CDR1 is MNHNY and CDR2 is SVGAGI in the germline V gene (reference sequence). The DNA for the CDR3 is TGTGCCAGCAGTTACTCGCGCTCTGGGGCCAACGTCCTGACTTTC. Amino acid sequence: CASSYSRSGANVLTF.

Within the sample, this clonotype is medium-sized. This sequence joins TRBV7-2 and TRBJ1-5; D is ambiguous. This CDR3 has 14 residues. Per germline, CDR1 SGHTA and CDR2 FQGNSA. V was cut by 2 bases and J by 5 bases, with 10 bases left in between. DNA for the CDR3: TGTGCCAGCAGCTTACCGGGGTCCCATCAGCCCCAGCATTTT. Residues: CASSLPGSHQPQHF.

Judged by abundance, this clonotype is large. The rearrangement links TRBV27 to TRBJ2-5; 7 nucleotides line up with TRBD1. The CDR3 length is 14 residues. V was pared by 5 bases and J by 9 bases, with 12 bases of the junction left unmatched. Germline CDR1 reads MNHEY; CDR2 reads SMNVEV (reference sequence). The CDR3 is CASSTIGTAHPQYF. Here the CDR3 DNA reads TGTGCCAGCAGTACTATCGGGACAGCCCATCCCCAGTACTTC.

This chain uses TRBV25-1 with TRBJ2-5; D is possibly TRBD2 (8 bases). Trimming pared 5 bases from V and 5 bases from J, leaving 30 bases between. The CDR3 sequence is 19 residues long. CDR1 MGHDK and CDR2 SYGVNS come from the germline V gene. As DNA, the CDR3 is TGTGCCAGCAGTCCATGGGGGGGTGAGGGGGCGGGAGGTGAGGAGACCCAGTACTTC. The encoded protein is CASSPWGGEGAGGEETQYF.

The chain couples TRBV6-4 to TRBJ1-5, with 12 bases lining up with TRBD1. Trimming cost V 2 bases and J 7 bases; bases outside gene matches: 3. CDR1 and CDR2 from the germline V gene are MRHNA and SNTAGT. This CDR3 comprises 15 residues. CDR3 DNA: TGTGCCAGCAGTGACCCCGGGACAGGGGGCCAGCCCCAGCATTTT. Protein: CASSDPGTGGQPQHF.

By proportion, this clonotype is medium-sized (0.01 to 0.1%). CDR3 amino acids: CASSHGLAGVNTDTQYF. The DNA for the CDR3 is TGTGCCAGCAGCCACGGACTAGCGGGGGTTAACACAGATACGCAGTATTTT. This chain connects TRBV4-2 to TRBJ2-3, with 13 bases matching TRBD2. Germline V gene lookup returns CDR1 LGHNA and CDR2 YNFKEQ. The CDR3 is 17 amino acids. With V trimmed by 3 bases and J by 2 bases, 5 bases remained unmatched.

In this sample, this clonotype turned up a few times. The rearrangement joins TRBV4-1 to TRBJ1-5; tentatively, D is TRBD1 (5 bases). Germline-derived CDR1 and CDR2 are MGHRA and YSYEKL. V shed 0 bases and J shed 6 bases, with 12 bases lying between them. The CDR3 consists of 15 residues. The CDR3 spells CASSQDGASVQPQHF. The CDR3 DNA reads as TGCGCCAGCAGCCAAGATGGGGCGAGCGTTCAGCCCCAGCATTTT.

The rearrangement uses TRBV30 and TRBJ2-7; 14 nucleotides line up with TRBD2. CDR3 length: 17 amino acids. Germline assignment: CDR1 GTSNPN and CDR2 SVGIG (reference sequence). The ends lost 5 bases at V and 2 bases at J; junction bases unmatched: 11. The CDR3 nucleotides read TGTGCCTGGGGGGGACTAGCGGGGGTCACGTCCGCCTACGAGCAGTACTTC. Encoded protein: CAWGGLAGVTSAYEQYF.

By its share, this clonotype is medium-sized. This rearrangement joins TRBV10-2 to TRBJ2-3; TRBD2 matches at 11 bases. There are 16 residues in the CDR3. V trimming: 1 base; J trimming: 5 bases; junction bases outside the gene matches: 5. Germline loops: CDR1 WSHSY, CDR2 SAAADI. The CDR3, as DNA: TGCGCCAGCAGTGAGTTTAGCGGGGGGGGGCTAGATACGCAGTATTTT. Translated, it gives CASSEFSGGGLDTQYF.

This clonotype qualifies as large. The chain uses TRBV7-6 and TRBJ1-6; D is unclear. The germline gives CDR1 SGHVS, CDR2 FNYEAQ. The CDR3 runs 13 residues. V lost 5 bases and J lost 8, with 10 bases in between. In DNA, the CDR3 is TGTGCCAGCAGCCCCAACATCGATTCACCCCTCCACTTT. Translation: CASSPNIDSPLHF. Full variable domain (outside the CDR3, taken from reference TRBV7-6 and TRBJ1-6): GAGVSQSPRYKVTKRGQDVALRCDPISGHVSLYWYRQALGQGPEFLTYFNYEAQQDKSGLPNDRFSAERPEGSISTLTIQRTEQRDSAMYRCASSPNIDSPLHFGNGTRLTVT.